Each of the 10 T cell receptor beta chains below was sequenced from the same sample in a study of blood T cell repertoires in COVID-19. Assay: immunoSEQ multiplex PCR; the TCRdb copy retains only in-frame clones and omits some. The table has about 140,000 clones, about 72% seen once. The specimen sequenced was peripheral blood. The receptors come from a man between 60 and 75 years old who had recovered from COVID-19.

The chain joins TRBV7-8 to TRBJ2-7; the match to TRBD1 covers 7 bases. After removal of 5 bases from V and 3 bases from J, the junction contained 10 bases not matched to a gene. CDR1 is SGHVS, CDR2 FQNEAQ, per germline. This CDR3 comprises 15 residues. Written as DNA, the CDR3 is TGTGCCAGCAGCCCCCTGGACAGGCTTGTCTACGAGCAGTACTTC. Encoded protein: CASSPLDRLVYEQYF.

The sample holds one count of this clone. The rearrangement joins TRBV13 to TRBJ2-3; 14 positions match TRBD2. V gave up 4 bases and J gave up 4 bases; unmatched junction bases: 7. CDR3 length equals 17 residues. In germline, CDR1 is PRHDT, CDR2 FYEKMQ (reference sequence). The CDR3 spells CASSWGLAGDFADTQYF. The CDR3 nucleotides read TGTGCCAGCAGCTGGGGACTAGCGGGAGATTTTGCAGATACGCAGTATTTT.

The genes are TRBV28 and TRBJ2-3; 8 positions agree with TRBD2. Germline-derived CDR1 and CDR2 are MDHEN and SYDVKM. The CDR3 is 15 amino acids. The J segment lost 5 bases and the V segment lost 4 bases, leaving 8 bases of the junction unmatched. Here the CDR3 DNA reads TGTGCCAGCAGTTCAGCGGGAGAAGGAGAAGATACGCAGTATTTT. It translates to CASSSAGEGEDTQYF. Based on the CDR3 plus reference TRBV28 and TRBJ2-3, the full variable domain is DVKVTQSSRYLVKRTGEKVFLECVQDMDHENMFWYRQDPGLGLRLIYFSYDVKMKEKGDIPEGYSVSREKKERFSLILESASTNQTSMYLCASSSAGEGEDTQYFGPGTRLTVL.

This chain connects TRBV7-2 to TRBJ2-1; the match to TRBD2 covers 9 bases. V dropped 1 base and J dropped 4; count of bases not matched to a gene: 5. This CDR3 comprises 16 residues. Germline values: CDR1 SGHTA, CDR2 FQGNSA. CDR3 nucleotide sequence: TGTGCCAGCAGCTTAGTGAGGGCGGGAGGGTACAATGAGCAGTTCTTC. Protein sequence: CASSLVRAGGYNEQFF.

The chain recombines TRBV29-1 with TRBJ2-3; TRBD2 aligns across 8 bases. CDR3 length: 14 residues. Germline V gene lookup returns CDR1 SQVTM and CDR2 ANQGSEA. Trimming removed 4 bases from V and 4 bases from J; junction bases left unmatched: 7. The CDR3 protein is CSVGSGGPPDTQYF. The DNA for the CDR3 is TGCAGCGTTGGGAGCGGGGGCCCACCAGATACGCAGTATTTT.

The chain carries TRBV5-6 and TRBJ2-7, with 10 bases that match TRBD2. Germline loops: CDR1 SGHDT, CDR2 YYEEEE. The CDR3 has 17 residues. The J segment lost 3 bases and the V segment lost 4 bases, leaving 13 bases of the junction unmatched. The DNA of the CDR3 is TGTGCCAGCAGCATTGGCGGCCCTAGCGGGAGAGGCTACGAGCAGTACTTC. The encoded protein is CASSIGGPSGRGYEQYF.

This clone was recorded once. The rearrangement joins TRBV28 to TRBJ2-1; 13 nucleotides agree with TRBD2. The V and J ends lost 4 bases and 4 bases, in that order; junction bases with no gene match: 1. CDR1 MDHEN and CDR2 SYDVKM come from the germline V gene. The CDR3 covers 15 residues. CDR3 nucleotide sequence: TGTGCCAGCAGTTGGACTAGCGGGGGTTACAATGAGCAGTTCTTC. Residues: CASSWTSGGYNEQFF. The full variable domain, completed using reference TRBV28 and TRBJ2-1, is DVKVTQSSRYLVKRTGEKVFLECVQDMDHENMFWYRQDPGLGLRLIYFSYDVKMKEKGDIPEGYSVSREKKERFSLILESASTNQTSMYLCASSWTSGGYNEQFFGPGTRLTVL.

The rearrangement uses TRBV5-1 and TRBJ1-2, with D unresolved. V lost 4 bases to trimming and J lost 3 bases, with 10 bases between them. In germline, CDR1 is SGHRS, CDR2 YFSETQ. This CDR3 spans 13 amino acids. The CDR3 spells CASSLTVDYGYTF. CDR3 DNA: TGCGCCAGCAGCCTTACGGTGGACTATGGCTACACCTTC.

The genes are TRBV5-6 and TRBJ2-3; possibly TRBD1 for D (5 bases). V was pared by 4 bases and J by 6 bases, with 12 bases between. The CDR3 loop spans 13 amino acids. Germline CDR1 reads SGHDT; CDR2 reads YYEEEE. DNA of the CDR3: TGTGCCAGCAGCCCTTACTGGGGCGATACGCAGTATTTT. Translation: CASSPYWGDTQYF.

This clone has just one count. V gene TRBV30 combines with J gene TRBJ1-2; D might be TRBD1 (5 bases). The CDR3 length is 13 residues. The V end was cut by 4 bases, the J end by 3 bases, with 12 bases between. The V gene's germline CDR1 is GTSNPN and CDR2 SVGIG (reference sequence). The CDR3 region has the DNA TGTGCCTGGAACCCCAGGGTCGACTATGGCTACACCTTC. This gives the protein CAWNPRVDYGYTF.